What follows are 30 T cell receptor beta chains derived from one specimen sequenced in a study of cytomegalovirus exposure and HLA in healthy donors. The primer mix had 60 Vbeta and 13 Jbeta primers. Using immunoSEQ multiplex PCR, the repertoire was profiled, and TCRdb retains in-frame clones only, with some absent. The top ten clones hold 6.5% to 7.5% of a sample with over 65,000 clones, 67% of them seen once. The sample was PBMCs. These receptor sequences come from a woman between 45 and 60 years old in good health and CMV-seropositive.

The V call is TRBV2, the J call TRBJ1-1; the match to TRBD1 covers 7 bases. V lost 5 bases to trimming and J lost 6 bases; unmatched junction nucleotides: 6. Germline loops: CDR1 SNHLY, CDR2 FYNNEI. The CDR3 is 13 residues long. This chain's CDR3 is CASSTGGTAEAFF. The DNA of the CDR3 is TGTGCCAGCAGTACTGGGGGGACAGCTGAAGCTTTCTTT.

The V gene is TRBV11-2, the J gene TRBJ1-6; D gene uncertain. CDR1 is SGHAT, CDR2 FQNNGV, per germline. The CDR3 totals 17 residues. V was shortened by 4 bases and J by 0 bases, with 13 bases between the two germline ends. The DNA for the CDR3 is TGTGCCAGCAGCTGGGCTCAGGCCCGCTCCTATAATTCACCCCTCCACTTT. It encodes CASSWAQARSYNSPLHF.

The chain couples TRBV7-9 to TRBJ1-3; D is ambiguous. V was shortened by 2 bases and J by 4 bases, with 3 bases between the two germline ends. The germline V gene has CDR1 SEHNR and CDR2 FQNEAQ (reference sequence). There are 12 residues in the CDR3. For the CDR3, the DNA is TGTGCCAGCAGCTTATCGGGAAACACCATATATTTT. Amino acid sequence: CASSLSGNTIYF.

The V call is TRBV5-8, the J call TRBJ2-7; D is perhaps TRBD1 (6 bases). The CDR3 loop spans 14 amino acids. CDR1 is SGHTS and CDR2 is YDEGEE in the germline V gene. V shed 4 bases and J shed 3 bases, with 14 bases lying between them. DNA of the CDR3: TGTGCCAGCAGCCCGGGACACCTGATCTACGAGCAGTACGTC. Translating gives CASSPGHLIYEQYV.

In this sample, this clone turned up a few times. The chain joins TRBV30 to TRBJ2-2; 9 nucleotides align to TRBD2. Germline V gene data show CDR1 as GTSNPN and CDR2 as SVGIG (reference sequence). The ends lost 1 base at V and 3 bases at J; junction bases unmatched: 9. The CDR3 covers 17 residues. The CDR3, as DNA: TGTGCCTGGAGTGCGTTACCAGCGGGGGGTCACACCGGGGAGCTGTTTTTT. This codes for CAWSALPAGGHTGELFF.

The V call is TRBV28, the J call TRBJ1-1; D is possibly TRBD1 (5 bases). The germline V gene has CDR1 MDHEN and CDR2 SYDVKM. Trimming took 7 bases from V and 0 from J, leaving 9 bases between them. The CDR3 covers 13 residues. CDR3 DNA sequence: TGTGCCAGCACGGAGGGGCTGAACACTGAAGCTTTCTTT. Its translation: CASTEGLNTEAFF.

This rearrangement joins TRBV28 to TRBJ1-5; D perhaps matches TRBD1 (5 bases). Trimming removed 6 bases from V and 4 bases from J, with 10 bases in between. This CDR3 has 13 residues. Per germline, CDR1 MDHEN and CDR2 SYDVKM. CDR3 bases: TGTGCCAGCAGAGGGACTGATAATCAGCCCCAGCATTTT. It is translated as CASRGTDNQPQHF. Looking up the rest from reference TRBV28 and TRBJ1-5 gives the full variable domain: DVKVTQSSRYLVKRTGEKVFLECVQDMDHENMFWYRQDPGLGLRLIYFSYDVKMKEKGDIPEGYSVSREKKERFSLILESASTNQTSMYLCASRGTDNQPQHFGDGTRLSIL.

The CDR3 protein is CASSEQGESEQYV. The CDR3 DNA sequence: TGTGCCAGTTCGGAACAGGGAGAGAGCGAGCAGTACGTC. V and J are TRBV7-9 and TRBJ2-7; D might be TRBD1 (6 bases). V was cut by 9 bases and J by 6 bases, with 18 bases left in between. Germline CDR1 SEHNR, CDR2 FQNEAQ (reference sequence). The CDR3 has 13 amino acids.

This chain's CDR3 is CASRITGRNQPQHF. The CDR3 coding sequence is TGTGCCAGTAGGATAACAGGAAGGAATCAGCCCCAGCATTTT. This chain joins TRBV19 and TRBJ1-5; a weak D match, TRBD1 (5 bases). Germline CDR1 reads LNHDA; CDR2 reads SQIVND (reference sequence). Trimming stripped 6 bases from V and 4 bases from J, with 13 bases between. CDR3 length equals 14 residues.

This chain joins TRBV27 and TRBJ2-7, with TRBD2 matching over 9 bases. The CDR3 runs 15 residues. Germline trimming cut 8 bases from V and 1 base from J; bases unmatched to any gene: 9. The V gene's germline CDR1 is MNHEY and CDR2 SMNVEV (reference sequence). Here the CDR3 DNA reads TGTGCCAGCTCTTTGATGCGGGGGGGTTCCTACGAGCAGTACTTC. The encoded protein is CASSLMRGGSYEQYF.

This rearrangement joins TRBV4-2 to TRBJ1-3; no definite D call. The CDR3 runs 16 residues. The V gene's germline CDR1 is LGHNA and CDR2 YNFKEQ. The V end lost 1 base, the J end lost 0 bases, and 10 bases lay between the germline ends. The CDR3 region is CASSQVRELSGNTIYF. DNA for the CDR3: TGTGCCAGCAGCCAAGTAAGAGAACTCTCTGGAAACACCATATATTTT.

The chain has TRBV11-1 and TRBJ1-1, with 7 bases identical to TRBD1. Trimming cost V 4 bases and J 7 bases; bases outside gene matches: 9. Germline lookup yields CDR1 SGHAT and CDR2 FQDESV (reference sequence). The CDR3 is made up of 14 amino acids. The CDR3 bases are TGTGCCAGCAGCTCCGGGACAGCTCACATTGAAGCTTTCTTT. Its translation: CASSSGTAHIEAFF.

The chain links TRBV6-5 to TRBJ1-1; TRBD1 agrees at 7 bases. V shed 5 bases, J shed 6 bases, and the junction held 6 bases outside the gene matches. The CDR3 sequence is 13 residues long. The V gene's germline CDR1 is MNHEY and CDR2 SVGAGI. As DNA, the CDR3 is TGTGCCAGCAGTAATCAGGGGGTTGCTGAAGCTTTCTTT. This sequence encodes CASSNQGVAEAFF.

The chain is built from TRBV7-3 and TRBJ2-1; 10 nucleotides match TRBD2. Germline CDR1 reads SGHTA; CDR2 reads FQGTGA. The CDR3 is 15 residues long. V was pared by 4 bases and J by 9 bases, with 9 bases of the junction left unmatched. The CDR3 DNA reads as TGTGCCAGCAGCTATACAGCGGGGGGGCCGGGTGAGCAGTTCTTC. Protein sequence: CASSYTAGGPGEQFF. The full variable domain, with the rest looked up from reference TRBV7-3 and TRBJ2-1, is GAGVSQTPSNKVTEKGKYVELRCDPISGHTALYWYRQSLGQGPEFLIYFQGTGAADDSGLPNDRFFAVRPEGSVSTLKIQRTERGDSAVYLCASSYTAGGPGEQFFGPGTRLTVL.

V is TRBV7-2 and J is TRBJ2-1, with 7 bases aligning to TRBD1. The junction had 6 bases not matched to a gene; V was cut back by 5 bases and J by 5 bases. Per the germline V gene, CDR1 is SGHTA and CDR2 is FQGNSA. CDR3 length: 14 residues. For the CDR3, the DNA is TGTGCCAGCAGCCCCCGGGACAGAGACAATGAGCAGTTCTTC. This sequence encodes CASSPRDRDNEQFF.

V is TRBV27 and J is TRBJ1-2; 8 bases agree with TRBD1. The CDR3 is 12 amino acids. CDR1 MNHEY and CDR2 SMNVEV come from the germline V gene (reference sequence). The ends lost 6 bases at V and 8 bases at J; junction bases unmatched: 5. CDR3 nucleotide sequence: TGTGCCAGCAGAGGACAGGGAAGAGGCTACACCTTC. It codes for CASRGQGRGYTF.

This clone was detected a few times. The rearrangement uses TRBV5-1 and TRBJ1-5, with D possibly being TRBD1 (5 bases). The CDR3 contains 14 residues. CDR1 and CDR2 (germline): SGHRS, YFSETQ. Trimming pared 0 bases from V and 7 bases from J, leaving 11 bases between. The CDR3 region is CASSLEGPWQPQHF. The CDR3, as DNA: TGCGCCAGCAGCTTGGAGGGGCCTTGGCAGCCCCAGCATTTT.

The genes are TRBV5-4 and TRBJ2-7, with a tentative D call TRBD2 (6 bases). V gave up 0 bases and J gave up 2 bases, with 9 bases separating them. The CDR3 covers 14 residues. The germline V gene has CDR1 SGHNT and CDR2 YYREEE (reference sequence). The CDR3 reads CASSLAGDAYEQYF. Written as DNA, the CDR3 is TGTGCCAGCAGCTTGGCGGGGGATGCCTACGAGCAGTACTTC.

V is TRBV5-1 and J is TRBJ2-5; 7 positions agree with TRBD1. With 1 base clipped from V and 0 bases from J, the junction kept 6 bases outside the gene matches. Germline CDR1 SGHRS, CDR2 YFSETQ. The length of the CDR3 is 16 residues. CDR3 residues: CASSLTGATHQETQYF. DNA for the CDR3: TGCGCCAGCAGCTTGACAGGGGCTACCCACCAAGAGACCCAGTACTTC.

The CDR3 DNA reads as TGTGCCAGCAGCTTATTAGACAGGAGATATGGCTACACCTTC. This encodes CASSLLDRRYGYTF. The chain is built from TRBV11-2 and TRBJ1-2, with D maybe TRBD1 (6 bases). The length of the CDR3 is 14 residues. V was shortened by 2 bases and J by 5 bases, with 12 bases between the two germline ends. Germline CDR1 and CDR2: SGHAT and FQNNGV.

The gene calls are TRBV18 and TRBJ1-5; no clear D gene. V gave up 3 bases and J gave up 8 bases, with 14 bases separating them. CDR3 length: 14 residues. Germline V gives CDR1 KGHSH, CDR2 LQKENI. The chain's CDR3 is CASSPYLSGKPQHF. CDR3 coding DNA: TGTGCCAGCTCACCTTATCTGTCGGGGAAGCCCCAGCATTTT.

This clone showed up just a few times. The J gene is TRBJ1-3, the V gene TRBV6-5; D unresolved. The germline V and J ends were trimmed by 0 bases and 4 bases, with 10 bases remaining between them. The CDR3 is 15 residues long. In germline, CDR1 is MNHEY, CDR2 SVGAGI. CDR3 sequence: CASSYSRQSGNTIYF. The CDR3 nucleotides read TGTGCCAGCAGTTACTCGAGGCAATCCGGAAACACCATATATTTT.

This clone has just a few counts. V and J are TRBV7-3 and TRBJ2-1; the match to TRBD2 covers 7 bases. The CDR3 spans 14 residues. Germline CDR1 is SGHTA and CDR2 is FQGTGA. The J segment lost 7 bases and the V segment lost 6 bases, leaving 9 bases of the junction unmatched. The CDR3 here is CASSLIGGVNEQFF. CDR3 sequence (DNA): TGTGCCAGCAGTCTTATTGGGGGGGTTAATGAGCAGTTCTTC.

V gene TRBV2 combines with J gene TRBJ2-1, with D perhaps TRBD2 (7 bases). CDR3 length equals 11 residues. V lost 6 bases to trimming and J lost 11 bases, with 11 bases between them. From germline, CDR1 is SNHLY and CDR2 FYNNEI. The CDR3 reads CASRGGTKQFF. The CDR3 DNA follows: TGTGCCAGCAGAGGGGGGACTAAGCAGTTCTTC.

Comment on this clone: The sample carries other DNA sequences with the same CDR3. This chain uses TRBV9 with TRBJ1-1; D uncertain. The CDR3 loop spans 17 amino acids. Germline values: CDR1 SGDLS, CDR2 YYNGEE. Trimming removed 1 base at V and 1 base at J, with 17 bases between. The CDR3 DNA sequence: TGTGCCAGCAGCGTAAGCGAGGGTAGCTATCCGAACACTGAAGCTTTCTTT. It is translated as CASSVSEGSYPNTEAFF. The whole variable domain, filled in from reference TRBV9 and TRBJ1-1, reads DSGVTQTPKHLITATGQRVTLRCSPRSGDLSVYWYQQSLDQGLQFLIQYYNGEERAKGNILERFSAQQFPDLHSELNLSSLELGDSALYFCASSVSEGSYPNTEAFFGQGTRLTVV.

The chain is built from TRBV7-2 and TRBJ2-3; weak D call: TRBD1 (6 bases). The length of the CDR3 is 13 residues. From germline, CDR1 is SGHTA and CDR2 FQGNSA. The V end lost 3 bases, the J end lost 8 bases, and 12 bases lay between the germline ends. CDR3 DNA: TGTGCCAGCAGCTTGGGGGACACAAGTACGCAGTATTTT. Its translation is CASSLGDTSTQYF.

This clone is judged medium-sized. This chain links TRBV6-6 with TRBJ2-1; 12 bases match TRBD2. The germline CDR1 and CDR2 sequences are MNHNY and SVGAGI (reference sequence). This CDR3 is 16 amino acids long. V lost 6 bases, J lost 4 bases, and 7 bases stayed unmatched. The CDR3 loop reads CASSPSLAGGYNEQFF. The CDR3 DNA reads TGTGCCAGCAGCCCAAGTCTAGCGGGGGGGTACAATGAGCAGTTCTTC.

This clone was found a few times. This chain joins TRBV5-1 and TRBJ1-5; 7 bases agree with TRBD1. Germline CDR1 and CDR2: SGHRS and YFSETQ. Trimming cost V 4 bases and J 2 bases; bases outside gene matches: 3. This CDR3 region has 14 residues. CDR3 coding DNA: TGCGCCAGCAGCATTACAGGGGGCAATCAGCCCCAGCATTTT. It yields the protein CASSITGGNQPQHF.

This chain links TRBV19 with TRBJ2-7; 7 bases are a match to TRBD1. V dropped 5 bases and J dropped 0; count of bases not matched to a gene: 1. The CDR3 consists of 13 residues. Per the germline V gene, CDR1 is LNHDA and CDR2 is SQIVND (reference sequence). CDR3 in amino acids: CASSGTASYEQYF. The CDR3 DNA follows: TGTGCCAGTAGTGGGACAGCCTCCTACGAGCAGTACTTC. Together with reference TRBV19 and TRBJ2-7, the CDR3 gives the full variable domain: DGGITQSPKYLFRKEGQNVTLSCEQNLNHDAMYWYRQDPGQGLRLIYYSQIVNDFQKGDIAEGYSVSREKKESFPLTVTSAQKNPTAFYLCASSGTASYEQYFGPGTRLTVT.

The CDR3 spells CASSTGTEQGNTIYF. The CDR3 bases are TGTGCCAGCAGCACCGGGACAGAGCAGGGAAACACCATATATTTT. The chain is built from TRBV7-9 and TRBJ1-3, with TRBD1 identical over 7 bases. V lost 5 bases to trimming and J lost 4 bases; unmatched junction nucleotides: 8. The CDR3 loop spans 15 amino acids. CDR1 SEHNR and CDR2 FQNEAQ come from the germline V gene (reference sequence). The entire variable domain, with the rest obtained from reference TRBV7-9 and TRBJ1-3, is as follows: DTGVSQNPRHKITKRGQNVTFRCDPISEHNRLYWYRQTLGQGPEFLTYFQNEAQLEKSRLLSDRFSAERPKGSFSTLEIQRTEQGDSAMYLCASSTGTEQGNTIYFGEGSWLTVV.